This is a list of T cell receptor beta chains from one sample in a study of long-term antiretroviral therapy in people with HIV. Measured with immunoSEQ multiplex PCR; TCRdb has only the in-frame clones, and not every one. The data hold roughly 44,000 clones, with about 95% observed a single time. Source: unsorted PBMCs, taken 3.7 years after starting antiretroviral therapy. These receptors originate from a woman aged 45-60 years with HIV. Each CDR3 is given with its conserved first and last residue. A D gene is named only where the DNA matches it firmly. Clone sizes are given selectively: once, few, many, or a class where the clone is expanded.

d_gene,v_gene,abundance,j_gene,CDR3aa,CDR3nt
-,TRBV18,-,TRBJ2-2,CASSPLGYTGELFF,TGTGCCAGCTCACCGTTGGGGTACACCGGGGAGCTGTTTTTT
TRBD1,TRBV10-3,-,TRBJ1-2,CAITGQGVRGSYGYTF,TGTGCCATCACCGGACAGGGGGTTAGGGGTAGCTATGGCTACACCTTC
TRBD1,TRBV2,-,TRBJ1-5,CASSAGTGGRQPQHF,TGTGCCAGCAGTGCCGGGACAGGGGGCAGGCAGCCCCAGCATTTT
-,TRBV2,-,TRBJ1-1,CASLWQGIGSSTEAFF,TGTGCCAGCCTGTGGCAGGGTATCGGAAGTAGCACTGAAGCTTTCTTT
-,TRBV30,once,TRBJ1-2,CAWSVLYQGYGYTF,TGTGCCTGGAGTGTTTTGTATCAGGGATATGGCTACACCTTC
-,TRBV19,-,TRBJ1-6,CASSIPNSPLHF,TGTGCCAGTAGTATCCCAAATTCACCCCTCCACTTT
-,TRBV7-6,-,TRBJ2-2,CASSSQSGELFF,TGTGCCAGCAGCTCGCAGTCCGGGGAGCTGTTTTTT
-,TRBV6-5,-,TRBJ2-1,CASRDLRSSYNEQFF,TGTGCCAGCAGGGACCTCAGGAGCTCCTACAATGAGCAGTTCTTC
-,TRBV2,once,TRBJ2-7,CASTPRSVYEQYF,TGTGCCAGCACCCCCCGGTCGGTCTACGAGCAGTACTTC
-,TRBV5-1,-,TRBJ1-2,CASSLVAGSGYTF,TGCGCCAGCAGCTTGGTGGCGGGAAGCGGCTACACCTTC
-,TRBV18,-,TRBJ2-2,CASSPRQDYTGELFF,TGTGCCAGCTCACCAAGACAGGACTACACCGGGGAGCTGTTTTTT
-,TRBV2,-,TRBJ1-1,CASTEGGNTEAFF,TGTGCCAGCACCGAGGGGGGGAACACTGAAGCTTTCTTT